This TCR beta chain was obtained from a study of blood T cell repertoires in COVID-19. Across the whole study: Acute and convalescent COVID-19 specimens originated in the United States, Italy and Spain. T cells, B-cell-depleted T cells, or PBMCs supplied cDNA or gDNA.

The authors' processing: Amplified reference gene primers provided the basis for estimating nucleated cell counts. Profiled with immunoSEQ multiplex PCR; TCRdb holds only in-frame clones, not every one. V, J and clone size derive from that table, while D and trimming were established from the DNA sequence. Among 100,000 or so clones listed, around 86% were seen once. CDR1 SGHRS and CDR2 YFSETQ come from the germline V gene. Between the trimmed V and J ends, which lost 2 bases and 2 bases, there was a span of 12 bases. The CDR3 sequence is 15 residues long. The origin of this receptor is a man aged 80 or over with acute or convalescent COVID-19. Sequenced sample: peripheral blood. This sequence joins TRBV5-1 and TRBJ2-3; a weak D match, TRBD2 (6 bases). The chain's CDR3 is CASSFASASTDTQYF. CDR3 coding DNA: TGCGCCAGCAGCTTTGCTAGCGCGTCCACAGATACGCAGTATTTT.